The 23 T cell receptor beta chains below were found in one sample sequenced in a study of CD8+CD57+ T cells in acquired aplastic anemia. The template used for profiling TCR beta VDJ and CDR3 was genomic DNA. TCRdb ran MiXCR on the reads and lists one entry per CDR3 protein. The sample has 150,000 to 200,000 distinct CDR3 sequences; around 45% are singletons. Patients chosen for sequencing had CD8+CD57+ cells that had expanded, as shown by flow cytometry. The specimen was sorted CD4+, CD8+, or CD8+CD57+ T cells (not recorded which) from PBMCs. These TCRs come from a human donor with aplastic anemia.

This clonotype showed up many times. V is TRBV19 and J is TRBJ2-2, with 11 bases fitting TRBD2. Germline V gene data show CDR1 as LNHDA and CDR2 as SQIVND (reference sequence). The V gene end was trimmed by 8 bases and the J gene end by 3 bases; junction bases not matched to a gene: 5. The length of the CDR3 is 15 residues. CDR3 bases: TGTGCCAGTCGTACTAGCGGGAGTTACACCGGGGAGCTGTTTTTT. This codes for CASRTSGSYTGELFF. The full variable domain, completed using reference TRBV19 and TRBJ2-2, is DGGITQSPKYLFRKEGQNVTLSCEQNLNHDAMYWYRQDPGQGLRLIYYSQIVNDFQKGDIAEGYSVSREKKESFPLTVTSAQKNPTAFYLCASRTSGSYTGELFFGEGSRLTVL.

In regard to this clonotype: An end of the junction differs from the germline gene, which may be a read error. The V and J genes are TRBV10-2 and TRBJ2-5; 7 bases are a match to TRBD2. There are 13 residues in the CDR3. Germline V gene lookup returns CDR1 WSHSY and CDR2 SAAADI. The CDR3 is CASSQRGGETQYF. DNA for the CDR3: TGTGCCAGCAGCCAGCGGGGCGGGGAGACTCAGTACTTC.

This clonotype occurred many times. This rearrangement joins TRBV20-1 to TRBJ1-6, with D unresolved. V was pared by 1 base and J by 0 bases, with 13 bases between. Looked up from germline, CDR1 is DFQATT and CDR2 is SNEGSKA (reference sequence). There are 17 residues in the CDR3. CDR3 sequence: CSARGAGWGSYNSPLHF. CDR3 nucleotides: TGCAGTGCTAGAGGAGCGGGATGGGGCTCCTATAATTCACCCCTCCACTTT.

The rearrangement uses TRBV15 and TRBJ1-6; D uncertain. CDR3 length: 13 amino acids. Germline assignment: CDR1 LNHNV and CDR2 YYDKDF (reference sequence). V lost 5 bases and J 9 bases, leaving 11 bases between the germline ends. In DNA, the CDR3 is TGTGCCACCAGCCCGTTCTTACGTTCACCCCTCCACTTT. This sequence encodes CATSPFLRSPLHF. The full variable domain, in which reference TRBV15 and TRBJ1-6 provide the parts outside the CDR3, is DAMVIQNPRYQVTQFGKPVTLSCSQTLNHNVMYWYQQKSSQAPKLLFHYYDKDFNNEADTPDNFQSRRPNTSFCFLDIRSPGLGDTAMYLCATSPFLRSPLHFGNGTRLTVT.

V and J are TRBV4-2 and TRBJ2-7; D might be TRBD1 or TRBD2, each matching 7 bases. The CDR3 extends over 17 amino acids. CDR1 and CDR2 (germline): LGHNA, YNFKEQ. Trimming shortened V by 0 bases and J by 3 bases, and 18 bases separated the two germline ends. The CDR3 sequence is CASSQDAGDSGYYEQYF. CDR3 nucleotides: TGTGCCAGCAGCCAAGATGCGGGGGACAGTGGCTACTACGAGCAGTACTTC.

This clonotype occurred many times. This chain joins TRBV20-1 and TRBJ2-1; no definite D call. Looked up from germline, CDR1 is DFQATT and CDR2 is SNEGSKA (reference sequence). The CDR3 runs 15 residues. V lost 2 bases and J 2 bases, leaving 13 bases between the germline ends. The CDR3 region is CSARSGLRPYNEQFF. The CDR3 nucleotides read TGCAGTGCTAGATCCGGGCTTCGACCCTACAATGAGCAGTTCTTC.

V gene TRBV24-1 combines with J gene TRBJ2-2; D is unclear. This CDR3 comprises 11 residues. The germline V gene encodes CDR1 KGHDR and CDR2 SFDVKD. Trimming stripped 3 bases from V and 9 bases from J, with 4 bases between. The CDR3 nucleotides read TGTGCCACCAGTGATCCCCGGGAGCTGTTTTTT. Its translation: CATSDPRELFF.

The chain couples TRBV5-1 to TRBJ2-1; D call uncertain. The V and J ends lost 5 bases and 0 bases respectively, with 12 bases between them. Germline CDR1 and CDR2: SGHRS and YFSETQ. This CDR3 comprises 15 residues. This CDR3 is CASRGFSSSYNEQFF. DNA for the CDR3: TGCGCCAGCAGGGGTTTCAGCAGCTCCTACAATGAGCAGTTCTTC.

Many counts were recorded for this clonotype. V and J are TRBV7-6 and TRBJ2-5; 8 nucleotides line up with TRBD1. CDR1 and CDR2 from the germline V gene are SGHVS and FNYEAQ. Losses at the gene ends were 6 bases for V and 5 bases for J; bases not matched to a gene: 8. CDR3 length: 14 residues. In nucleotides, the CDR3 is TGTGCCAGCAGAAAAGACAGGGGAGAGGAGACCCAGTACTTC. Translating gives CASRKDRGEETQYF.

This clonotype was counted between two and nine times. This chain links TRBV27 with TRBJ2-2; no clear D. This CDR3 comprises 13 residues. Trimming cost V 3 bases and J 9 bases, with 11 bases left between them. Germline CDR1 and CDR2: MNHEY and SMNVEV (reference sequence). Here the CDR3 reads CASSFFLGRELFF. CDR3 bases: TGTGCCAGCAGTTTTTTCCTGGGCCGGGAGCTGTTTTTT.

This chain uses TRBV2 with TRBJ2-7, with 7 bases fitting TRBD1. V gave up 9 bases and J gave up 0 bases; unmatched junction bases: 2. The CDR3 has 12 amino acids. Germline assignment: CDR1 SNHLY and CDR2 FYNNEI. The CDR3 protein is CARRDSSYEQYF. CDR3 DNA sequence: TGTGCCAGACGGGACAGCTCCTACGAGCAGTACTTC.

The table lists this clonotype with a count of one. The V and J genes are TRBV28 and TRBJ2-5; no clear D. The CDR3 has 11 amino acids. Germline values: CDR1 MDHEN, CDR2 SYDVKM. V lost 7 bases and J lost 4, with 7 bases in between. This CDR3 is CASTERETQYF. The CDR3 DNA sequence: TGTGCCAGCACCGAACGAGAGACCCAGTACTTC.

In this sample, this clonotype turned up a few times. A single base separates this from a much larger clone, so it may be a read error. No conserved phenylalanine or tryptophan ends this CDR3, so it is likely a read error. This rearrangement joins TRBV6-1 to TRBJ2-5, with D possibly matching TRBD1 (5 bases). Germline assignment: CDR1 MNHNS and CDR2 SASEGT. V lost 7 bases and J lost 4, with 10 bases in between. The CDR3 consists of 12 residues. CDR3 coding DNA: TGTGCCAGCAACCCAGGGTCAGAGACCCAGTACCTC. Translated: CASNPGSETQYL.

This chain uses TRBV20-1 with TRBJ2-3; D call uncertain. The germline CDR1 and CDR2 sequences are DFQATT and SNEGSKA (reference sequence). Trimming took off 1 base at V and 6 bases at J, with 8 bases between the two ends. The CDR3 has 12 residues. This chain's CDR3 is CSARGPADTQYF. CDR3 nucleotide sequence: TGCAGTGCTAGAGGGCCAGCGGATACGCAGTATTTT.

A single count supports this clonotype. The genes are TRBV19 and TRBJ1-2; D remains unclear. The germline V and J ends were trimmed by 2 bases and 2 bases, with 12 bases remaining between them. Per the germline V gene, CDR1 is LNHDA and CDR2 is SQIVND (reference sequence). The CDR3 runs 15 residues. The DNA of the CDR3 is TGTGCCAGTAGTATATCTGCACGATCAAACTATGGCTACACCTTC. Protein sequence: CASSISARSNYGYTF. The full variable domain, in which reference TRBV19 and TRBJ1-2 provide the parts outside the CDR3, is DGGITQSPKYLFRKEGQNVTLSCEQNLNHDAMYWYRQDPGQGLRLIYYSQIVNDFQKGDIAEGYSVSREKKESFPLTVTSAQKNPTAFYLCASSISARSNYGYTFGSGTRLTVV.

The CDR3 region is CASSLRGRVPYNGNEQFF. The DNA for the CDR3 is TGTGCCAGCAGCTTGAGGGGTCGGGTCCCCTACAACGGCAATGAGCAGTTCTTC. This chain links TRBV5-5 with TRBJ2-1; D might be TRBD1 (5 bases). Looked up from germline, CDR1 is SGHKS and CDR2 is YYEKEE (reference sequence). The CDR3 consists of 18 residues. With 1 base removed from V and 6 bases from J, the gap between germline ends came to 23 bases. Looking up the rest from reference TRBV5-5 and TRBJ2-1 gives the full variable domain: DAGVTQSPTHLIKTRGQQVTLRCSPISGHKSVSWYQQVLGQGPQFIFQYYEKEERGRGNFPDRFSARQFPNYSSELNVNALLLGDSALYLCASSLRGRVPYNGNEQFFGPGTRLTVL.

The rearrangement joins TRBV10-3 to TRBJ2-2, with D tentatively TRBD2 (5 bases). Germline values: CDR1 ENHRY, CDR2 SYGVKD. V was pared by 3 bases and J by 5 bases, with 13 bases between. The CDR3 is 15 residues long. For the CDR3, the DNA is TGTGCCATCAGTGAAGAGGGCACAAAAACCGGGGAGCTGTTTTTT. It is translated as CAISEEGTKTGELFF.

Ten or more counts support this clonotype. The chain has TRBV29-1 and TRBJ2-1; D unclear. Germline V CDR1 and CDR2: SQVTM, ANQGSEA. This CDR3 has 14 residues. The V gene lost 0 bases and the J gene lost 6 bases, with 12 bases spanning the gap. In DNA, the CDR3 is TGCAGCGTTGAAGATTCAGGCAGTTCCAATGAGCAGTTCTTC. Protein product: CSVEDSGSSNEQFF.

The chain recombines TRBV19 with TRBJ2-7; 9 nucleotides line up with TRBD1. Germline-derived CDR1 and CDR2 are LNHDA and SQIVND (reference sequence). This CDR3 contains 13 residues. V was clipped by 4 bases and J by 4 bases; unmatched bases: 2. The chain's CDR3 is CASSKGTGYEQYF. The CDR3 DNA reads as TGTGCCAGTAGTAAAGGGACAGGGTACGAGCAGTACTTC.

This rearrangement joins TRBV11-3 to TRBJ2-3; D is ambiguous. V was cut by 5 bases and J by 6 bases, with 9 bases left in between. Germline CDR1 and CDR2: SGHNT and YENEEA. This CDR3 spans 12 amino acids. CDR3 coding DNA: TGTGCCAGCAGCCTAACATTGGATACGCAGTATTTT. This gives the protein CASSLTLDTQYF.

The rearrangement uses TRBV4-1 and TRBJ2-2, with TRBD2 matching over 8 bases. This CDR3 contains 16 residues. J was trimmed by 7 bases and V by 3 bases; bases with no gene match: 10. CDR1 MGHRA and CDR2 YSYEKL come from the germline V gene. CDR3 coding DNA: TGCGCCAGCAGCCAGCTCGAGCGGGGGCTTCTCGGGGAGCTGTTTTTT. Translation gives CASSQLERGLLGELFF.

V and J are TRBV9 and TRBJ2-7; maybe TRBD2 (6 bases). Trimming shortened V by 4 bases and J by 0 bases, and 14 bases separated the two germline ends. Germline V gene data show CDR1 as SGDLS and CDR2 as YYNGEE. This CDR3 is built from 15 residues. The chain's CDR3 is CASSPSVRHSYEQYF. Here the CDR3 DNA reads TGTGCCAGCAGCCCTAGCGTGAGGCACTCCTACGAGCAGTACTTC. The full variable domain, completed using reference TRBV9 and TRBJ2-7, is DSGVTQTPKHLITATGQRVTLRCSPRSGDLSVYWYQQSLDQGLQFLIQYYNGEERAKGNILERFSAQQFPDLHSELNLSSLELGDSALYFCASSPSVRHSYEQYFGPGTRLTVT.

This clonotype was recorded many times. This sequence joins TRBV6-1 and TRBJ2-2; TRBD1 aligns across 9 bases. The J segment lost 4 bases and the V segment lost 10 bases, leaving 7 bases of the junction unmatched. Germline V gene sequence: CDR1 MNHNS, CDR2 SASEGT. This CDR3 contains 14 residues. CDR3 nucleotide sequence: TGTGCCACCCAGCGACAGGGGGGCACCGGGGAGCTGTTTTTT. Translation: CATQRQGGTGELFF.